A single T cell receptor beta chain is shown here with its context. This entry belongs to a study of technical replicates of blood from four donors. CDR1 MDHEN and CDR2 SYDVKM come from the germline V gene. The V segment lost 4 bases and the J segment 2 bases; nucleotides outside the gene matches: 5. The CDR3 is made up of 15 amino acids. Only in-frame clones appear in the TCRdb table, and some are missing; sequencing was by immunoSEQ multiplex PCR. Of around 49,000 clones in the sample, approximately 95% were seen once. The sequenced sample consisted of T cells isolated from PBMCs. The gene calls are TRBV28 and TRBJ2-1; 7 bases line up with TRBD2. This sequence originates from a human donor in good health. The CDR3 nucleotides are TGTGCCAGCAGTTCACTAGCGAGCACCTACAATGAGCAGTTCTTC. Protein: CASSSLASTYNEQFF.